These T cell receptor beta chains were read from a single sample in a study of blood T cell repertoires in COVID-19. The assay was immunoSEQ multiplex PCR, and TCRdb's table has in-frame clones only and misses some. The sample records approximately 72,000 clones, 70% to 90% being singletons. The sequenced sample consisted of peripheral blood. The receptors stem from a middle-aged man with acute or convalescent COVID-19. The conserved cysteine and the conserved F or W are not part of the CDR3 here. The D gene is left open where the match is weak.

j_gene,d_gene,v_gene,CDR3aa
TRBJ1-1,.,TRBV18,ASSPGEGLATEAF
TRBJ2-3,.,TRBV2,AGHRPGTDTQY
TRBJ2-1,TRBD1,TRBV13,ASSSPGQGKNEQF
TRBJ2-7,.,TRBV5-6,ASSLGRGYEEQY
TRBJ1-6,TRBD1,TRBV7-9,ASSSDRVASPLH
TRBJ1-2,TRBD1,TRBV7-9,ASSLRAVQGRNYGYT
TRBJ2-3,.,TRBV19,ASSPAGFTDTQY
TRBJ2-1,.,TRBV11-2,ASSPQVRNEQF
TRBJ2-3,TRBD2,TRBV2,ASSPRTSGGSTDTQY
TRBJ2-5,TRBD2,TRBV7-7,ASSAGLAEQETQY
TRBJ1-3,TRBD1,TRBV9,ASSATGAGNTIY
TRBJ1-2,.,TRBV28,ASSLTGNYGYT
TRBJ1-2,.,TRBV27,ASGPGGVIGYT
TRBJ1-3,.,TRBV9,ASSVLGASGNTIY
TRBJ1-3,TRBD1,TRBV29-1,SAATANRGPGNTIY
TRBJ2-3,TRBD2,TRBV4-1,ASSQAFGAGGEDTQY
TRBJ1-6,.,TRBV30,AWSLVTASSYNSPLH
TRBJ2-7,.,TRBV12-3/TRBV12-4,ASSSFNEQY
TRBJ2-5,.,TRBV28,ASSGLRSGQETQY
TRBJ1-1,TRBD1,TRBV29-1,SVQGQGNTEAF
TRBJ2-5,.,TRBV30,AWSSTDAGETQY
TRBJ2-7,.,TRBV7-9,ASSLDVGPYEQY
TRBJ2-3,TRBD2,TRBV18,ASSPMASGGGGTDTQY
TRBJ2-5,TRBD1,TRBV3-1/TRBV3-2,ASSLQTFRGFFSETQY
TRBJ1-6,.,TRBV29-1,SVQAKYNSPLH
TRBJ1-2,.,TRBV2,ASRGGDGYT
TRBJ2-2,.,TRBV5-1,ASSLVQNGELF
TRBJ1-2,.,TRBV24-1,ATSDSSNYGYT
TRBJ1-5,TRBD1,TRBV7-2,ASSLRGGLYQPQH
TRBJ1-2,TRBD1,TRBV7-9,ASSSGDRLIYGYT
TRBJ1-6,.,TRBV5-8,ASSSGLTNSPLH
TRBJ2-2,TRBD2,TRBV7-9,ASSLASGTSGPGELF
TRBJ2-1,TRBD2,TRBV3-1/TRBV3-2,ASTPRTGASGGPF
TRBJ2-4,TRBD2,TRBV29-1,SVEDRASGGPEY
TRBJ1-1,.,TRBV4-2,ASSHGTVNTEAF
TRBJ1-4,TRBD1,TRBV28,ASRSGQGGEKLF
TRBJ2-7,TRBD1,TRBV6-5,ASSYGGTGHYEQY
TRBJ2-7,TRBD1,TRBV6-5,ASSYEDRASSYEQY
TRBJ2-3,TRBD2,TRBV11-2,ASSPAPGAGESADTQY
TRBJ2-7,.,TRBV27,ASSFYRKAYEQY